The 2 T cell receptor beta chains below were found in one sample sequenced in a study of cytomegalovirus exposure and HLA in healthy donors. Libraries were prepared by immunoSEQ multiplex PCR; TCRdb keeps only in-frame clonotypes and omits some of them. The table has some 150,000 clones, around 87% seen once. Sequenced sample: PBMCs. Receptors originate from a woman aged 25 to 39 in good health and CMV-seronegative.

This clone was seen just once. V gene TRBV7-2 combines with J gene TRBJ2-5; 9 bases agree with TRBD2. CDR1 SGHTA and CDR2 FQGNSA come from the germline V gene. With V trimmed by 4 bases and J by 0 bases, 9 bases remained unmatched. The CDR3 is 17 amino acids. The CDR3 nucleotides read TGTGCCAGCAGCTCCATAGCGCTAGCGGGGTACCAAGAGACCCAGTACTTC. Protein product: CASSSIALAGYQETQYF. The variable domain in full, completed from reference TRBV7-2 and TRBJ2-5, reads GAGVSQSPSNKVTEKGKDVELRCDPISGHTALYWYRQSLGQGLEFLIYFQGNSAPDKSGLPSDRFSAERTGGSVSTLTIQRTQQEDSAVYLCASSSIALAGYQETQYFGPGTRLLVL.

The chain combines TRBV25-1 with TRBJ1-1; 9 bases agree with TRBD1. The V segment lost 1 base and the J segment 6 bases; nucleotides outside the gene matches: 9. The CDR3 length is 16 residues. Germline assignment: CDR1 MGHDK and CDR2 SYGVNS. The CDR3 bases are TGTGCCAGCAGTGAATTACAGGGGGCAGGCAAAGCTGAAGCTTTCTTT. Translating it yields CASSELQGAGKAEAFF.